This paragraph covers one T cell receptor beta chain sequence. Its antigen is not identified. The protocol was immunoSEQ multiplex PCR, while the TCRdb copy is restricted to in-frame clones and leaves out a portion. The table shows tens of thousands of clones, with approximately 82% occurring only once. Germline CDR1 MRHNA, CDR2 SNTAGT. J was trimmed by 2 bases and V by 5 bases; bases with no gene match: 1. This CDR3 region has 14 residues. The data derive from a study of graft-versus-host responses after intestinal transplantation. About the study: Transplants given to recipients were multivisceral, liver-intestinal, or isolated intestinal. Tacrolimus plus steroids were given to all recipients for approximately 3 years, preceded by anti-thymocyte globulin induction. Whole-study findings and limits: Those patients showing graft-donor T cell macrochimerism displayed high graft-versus-host to host-versus-graft clonal ratios in allografts. GvH clonotypes were identified within recipient marrow, with a subset emerging first in ileum or blood.

V is TRBV6-4 and J is TRBJ2-3, with 10 bases identical to TRBD2. The source was PBMCs, collected around 28 days after intestinal transplant. The receptor was isolated from a human patient who received an intestinal transplant, so some T cells may come from the graft donor. The CDR3: CASSSGGATDTQYF. The DNA for the CDR3 is TGTGCCAGCAGTAGCGGGGGGGCCACAGATACGCAGTATTTT.